This TCR beta chain appears in the sequencing data of a study of shared clonotypes between healthy human individuals. Using immunoSEQ multiplex PCR, the repertoire was profiled, and TCRdb retains in-frame clones only, with some absent. This sample has some 1.4 million clones, with over 95% found just once. The germline V gene has CDR1 ENHRY and CDR2 SYGVKD. This CDR3 has 15 amino acids. The J segment lost 2 bases and the V segment lost 11 bases, leaving 11 bases of the junction unmatched. The sequenced sample was naive CD4+ T cells sorted from blood. Subset defined: CD45RA+ positively selected. V usage is TRBV10-3 and J usage is TRBJ2-3; 9 bases align to TRBD1. This clonotype was obtained from a man aged 30 to 45 in good health. The CDR3 is CALSGRDRDTDTQYF. The CDR3 nucleotides read TGTGCCTTATCGGGCCGGGACAGGGACACAGATACGCAGTATTTT.